These 10 T cell receptor beta chains originate from one sample sequenced in a study of Ad26.COV2.S vaccination and SARS-CoV-2 variants. The table came from immunoSEQ multiplex PCR; TCRdb's copy has only in-frame clones and leaves some out. The table records 400,000 to 500,000 clones, roughly 89% of them present only once. Described treatment: approximately 18 received Ad26.COV2.S at low or high dose, single or two shots; about 5 received placebo; per-sample allocation not given. Following the first vaccine or placebo injection, samples were taken on day 63. Here the sequenced sample was peripheral blood, taken in a trial of Ad26.COV2.S vaccine versus placebo. The source of these receptors is a person between 18 and 65 years old who received the Ad26.COV2.S COVID-19 vaccine or a placebo.

The rearrangement uses TRBV5-4 and TRBJ2-1; TRBD2 matches 8 bases. CDR3 size: 14 residues. Germline values: CDR1 SGHNT, CDR2 YYREEE (reference sequence). J gave up 8 bases and V 2 bases, and 6 bases lay outside the gene matches. CDR3 DNA sequence: TGTGCCAGCAGCTTCTCCGGGGGGGGCTATGAGCAGTTCTTC. This sequence encodes CASSFSGGGYEQFF.

The rearrangement joins TRBV10-3 to TRBJ2-6; D call uncertain. From germline, CDR1 is ENHRY and CDR2 SYGVKD. V was cut by 3 bases and J by 4 bases, with 10 bases left in between. The CDR3 has 15 residues. In nucleotides, the CDR3 is TGTGCCATCAGTGAATCCCTCCCGGGGGCCAACGTCCTGACTTTC. Its translation is CAISESLPGANVLTF.

V usage is TRBV2 and J usage is TRBJ1-5; D is undetermined. The CDR3 has 12 residues. V was clipped by 10 bases and J by 9 bases, with 16 bases between them. CDR1 and CDR2 from the germline V gene are SNHLY and FYNNEI. In DNA form, the CDR3 reads TGTGCCACCCAGTACACCGCCGGGCCCCAGCATTTT. Its translation: CATQYTAGPQHF.

The CDR3 DNA is TGCGCCAGCAAGGTTAGCGGGGAGACCCAGTACTTC. This translates into CASKVSGETQYF. The rearrangement links TRBV10-2 to TRBJ2-5; 7 nucleotides agree with TRBD2. J was trimmed by 5 bases and V by 7 bases; bases with no gene match: 4. The germline V gene encodes CDR1 WSHSY and CDR2 SAAADI. The length of the CDR3 is 12 residues.

The chain joins TRBV10-3 to TRBJ2-7, with TRBD1 identical over 9 bases. J lost 6 bases, V lost 11 bases, and 14 bases had no gene match. The CDR3 consists of 14 residues. Per germline, CDR1 ENHRY and CDR2 SYGVKD. CDR3 coding DNA: TGTGCCTCCTCCGCGGGACCGGGACAGGGCGAGCAGTACTTC. As protein: CASSAGPGQGEQYF.

This chain uses TRBV3-1 (or the pseudogene TRBV3-2) with TRBJ2-1; 10 bases align to TRBD2. J lost 4 bases, V lost 3 bases, and 9 bases had no gene match. The CDR3 runs 17 residues. Germline V lookup: CDR1 LGHDT, CDR2 YNNKEL (reference sequence). CDR3 sequence: CASSQGNLAGAYNEQFF. The CDR3 coding sequence is TGTGCCAGCAGCCAGGGGAATCTAGCGGGAGCGTACAATGAGCAGTTCTTC.

A remark on this clone: Germline is not matched at one junction end, which may reflect a read error. This chain connects TRBV19 to TRBJ2-3, with 9 bases lining up with TRBD1. This CDR3 comprises 19 residues. Germline-derived CDR1 and CDR2 are LNHDA and SQIVND (reference sequence). CDR3 residues: CASKPRDRVFYLGTDTQYF. DNA for the CDR3: TGTGCCAGTAAACCCCGGGACAGGGTTTTTTATTTGGGCACGGATACGCAGTATTTT.

This chain joins TRBV4-3 and TRBJ1-6; no clear D. This CDR3 has 15 residues. The germline gives CDR1 LGHNA, CDR2 YSLEER. V lost 3 bases and J lost 6, with 12 bases in between. CDR3 sequence reads: CASSHGPGINSPLHF. As DNA, the CDR3 is TGCGCCAGCAGCCATGGCCCCGGGATTAATTCACCCCTCCACTTT.

Comment on this clone: The identical CDR3 is also encoded by other nucleotide sequences in the sample. The rearrangement uses TRBV11-2 and TRBJ2-1; D might be TRBD1 (5 bases). CDR3 length equals 13 residues. V dropped 5 bases and J dropped 5 bases, with 10 bases sitting between them. Germline lookup yields CDR1 SGHAT and CDR2 FQNNGV. The CDR3 protein is CASSPDRNNEQFF. CDR3 DNA sequence: TGTGCCAGCAGCCCAGACAGAAACAATGAGCAGTTCTTC.

The V and J genes are TRBV21-1 and TRBJ2-2; the D segment call TRBD2 is taken from the table without a DNA check. TRBV21-1 is a pseudogene segment. The CDR3 totals 16 residues. CDR3 in amino acids: CASSKELAGATGELFF. CDR3 bases: TGTGCCAGCAGCAAAGAACTAGCGGGAGCCACCGGGGAGCTGTTTTTT.